The 16 T cell receptor beta chains presented below share a single source sample, sequenced in a study of T cell responses to AZD1222 COVID-19 vaccine. Repertoires were generated with immunoSEQ multiplex PCR, while TCRdb's copy carries only in-frame clones and drops some. The data hold around 150,000 clones, with about 80% observed a single time. The specimen was peripheral blood, collected on day 0 of AZD1222 vaccination. The receptors stem from an adult in good health.

The chain recombines TRBV15 with TRBJ2-3; 11 positions match TRBD2. Per the germline V gene, CDR1 is LNHNV and CDR2 is YYDKDF (reference sequence). After removal of 8 bases from V and 6 bases from J, the junction contained 10 bases not matched to a gene. This CDR3 region has 15 residues. CDR3 sequence (DNA): TGTGCCACCCGCGAACTTAGCGGGGGGGCCGATACGCAGTATTTT. Translation gives CATRELSGGADTQYF.

Only one count was recorded for this clone. The chain uses TRBV3-1 (or the pseudogene TRBV3-2) and TRBJ1-2; 9 bases map to TRBD1. V dropped 4 bases and J dropped 8; count of bases not matched to a gene: 8. Germline V gene data show CDR1 as LGHDT and CDR2 as YNNKEL (reference sequence). This CDR3 has 14 amino acids. CDR3 sequence: CASSLTGGARGYTF. The CDR3 nucleotides are TGTGCCAGCAGCCTTACAGGGGGCGCAAGGGGCTACACCTTC.

CDR3 DNA: TGTGCCAGCAGCTGGGGTACCTTTGGTTCACCCCTCCACTTT. Translation: CASSWGTFGSPLHF. The chain employs TRBV5-5 and TRBJ1-6, with unresolved D. CDR1 and CDR2 from the germline V gene are SGHKS and YYEKEE (reference sequence). The CDR3 totals 14 residues. V was pared by 3 bases and J by 9 bases, with 13 bases between.

This rearrangement joins TRBV30 to TRBJ1-1; D remains unclear. Germline CDR1 reads GTSNPN; CDR2 reads SVGIG (reference sequence). The CDR3 contains 15 residues. With 4 bases removed from V and 5 bases from J, the gap between germline ends came to 20 bases. The CDR3 region has the DNA TGTGCCTGGATCCGCGGAAACCCGCGGGGAACTGAAGCTTTCTTT. Protein product: CAWIRGNPRGTEAFF.

The V and J genes are TRBV7-2 and TRBJ1-2, with D unresolved. The CDR3 has 13 residues. The V end lost 5 bases, the J end lost 8 bases, and 15 bases lay between the germline ends. Germline V gene data show CDR1 as SGHTA and CDR2 as FQGNSA. The CDR3 region has the DNA TGTGCCAGCAGCCTTTATTGGACTGGAGGCTACACCTTC. Its translation: CASSLYWTGGYTF.

V and J are TRBV14 and TRBJ1-6; D uncertain. The V and J ends lost 3 bases and 10 bases respectively, with 7 bases between them. Germline CDR1 reads SGHDN; CDR2 reads FVKESK. The CDR3 spans 12 residues. CDR3: CASSQGWSPLHF. DNA of the CDR3: TGTGCCAGCAGCCAGGGCTGGTCACCCCTCCACTTT.

This clone was counted a few times. Here the CDR3 reads CASSMGPNTQYF. For the CDR3, the DNA is TGTGCCAGCAGTATGGGACCGAATACGCAGTATTTT. This chain connects TRBV12-3 or TRBV12-4 to TRBJ2-3, with D tentatively TRBD1 or TRBD2 (5 bases each). The CDR3 consists of 12 residues. The V end lost 5 bases, the J end lost 7 bases, and 10 bases lay between the germline ends.

This chain connects TRBV9 to TRBJ1-1, with TRBD1 matching 7 bases. Germline loops: CDR1 SGDLS, CDR2 YYNGEE. This CDR3 comprises 14 residues. The ends lost 3 bases at V and 4 bases at J; junction bases unmatched: 6. In nucleotides, the CDR3 is TGTGCCAGCAGCGACCATGCAGGGGGCACTGAAGCTTTCTTT. This translates into CASSDHAGGTEAFF.

The CDR3 DNA is TGTGCCAGCAGCCCCGGACTTGATCAGCCCCAGCATTTT. Protein product: CASSPGLDQPQHF. The chain employs TRBV28 and TRBJ1-5; D unclear. This CDR3 comprises 13 residues. Germline CDR1 is MDHEN and CDR2 is SYDVKM. V lost 6 bases and J lost 5, with 11 bases in between.

This clone was observed a single time. The chain has TRBV19 and TRBJ1-5; 10 nucleotides line up with TRBD1. CDR1 LNHDA and CDR2 SQIVND come from the germline V gene (reference sequence). V lost 5 bases, J lost 2 bases, and 9 bases stayed unmatched. CDR3 length equals 17 residues. The DNA for the CDR3 is TGTGCCAGTAGTCCCCGGGACAGGGGCCGGGGCAATCAGCCCCAGCATTTT. Protein sequence: CASSPRDRGRGNQPQHF.

The chain is built from TRBV30 and TRBJ1-3; D gene unclear. This CDR3 region has 13 residues. The germline CDR1 and CDR2 sequences are GTSNPN and SVGIG (reference sequence). V dropped 5 bases and J dropped 0 bases, with 8 bases sitting between them. This chain's CDR3 is CAWGIYSGNTIYF. The CDR3 DNA sequence: TGTGCCTGGGGGATATACTCTGGAAACACCATATATTTT.

The CDR3 DNA sequence: TGTGCCAGCAGGTTCAAGGGGAGCCACACAGATACGCAGTATTTT. It is translated as CASRFKGSHTDTQYF. V usage is TRBV5-6 and J usage is TRBJ2-3; D may match TRBD1 or TRBD2 (5 bases each). The CDR3 length is 15 residues. Trimming removed 5 bases at V and 2 bases at J, with 15 bases between. Per germline, CDR1 SGHDT and CDR2 YYEEEE.

The gene calls are TRBV28 and TRBJ2-4, with TRBD1 matching over 7 bases. Germline V gene sequence: CDR1 MDHEN, CDR2 SYDVKM. The CDR3 runs to 15 residues. The trim removed 5 bases at V and 0 bases at J, leaving 4 bases unmatched. CDR3 sequence reads: CASSRQGSAKNIQYF. The CDR3 DNA sequence: TGTGCCAGCAGTCGACAGGGATCAGCCAAAAACATTCAGTACTTC.

The gene calls are TRBV18 and TRBJ1-5; 9 bases are a match to TRBD1. V lost 5 bases, J lost 0 bases, and 2 bases stayed unmatched. The CDR3 is 15 residues long. CDR1 and CDR2 (germline): KGHSH, LQKENI. CDR3 in amino acids: CASSGQGSSNQPQHF. Here the CDR3 DNA reads TGTGCCAGCTCAGGACAGGGGAGTAGCAATCAGCCCCAGCATTTT.

V usage is TRBV5-6 and J usage is TRBJ1-1, with TRBD1 matching 8 bases. CDR1 is SGHDT and CDR2 is YYEEEE in the germline V gene. Unmatched junction bases numbered 9, after V lost 4 bases and J lost 7 bases. This CDR3 contains 14 residues. CDR3 sequence (DNA): TGTGCCAGCAGCGCCTGGACAGGGTTCGGTGAAGCTTTCTTT. Translated: CASSAWTGFGEAFF.

Here the CDR3 reads CASRQGIVDGYTF. CDR3 DNA sequence: TGTGCCAGCCGACAGGGGATTGTCGATGGCTACACCTTC. This chain uses TRBV5-4 with TRBJ1-2; 8 bases line up with TRBD1. The CDR3 has 13 amino acids. The ends lost 7 bases at V and 6 bases at J; junction bases unmatched: 8. Germline V gene data show CDR1 as SGHNT and CDR2 as YYREEE (reference sequence). The variable domain in full, with the rest retrieved from reference TRBV5-4 and TRBJ1-2, is ETGVTQSPTHLIKTRGQQVTLRCSSQSGHNTVSWYQQALGQGPQFIFQYYREEENGRGNFPPRFSGLQFPNYSSELNVNALELDDSALYLCASRQGIVDGYTFGSGTRLTVV.